The 27 T cell receptor beta chains presented below share a single source sample, sequenced in a study of metastatic and nonmetastatic thyroid tumors. Ahead of thyroid surgery, no patient had received treatment of any kind. TCRdb reanalyzed the PCR reads with MiXCR. Of some 50,000 clones listed, more than 20% are singletons. The material sequenced was blood. The origin of the receptors is a male donor with papillary thyroid cancer or a benign thyroid nodule (not recorded which). Some clones in this sample may be carry-over from other donors' samples.

Comment on this clone: A read error is possible here, since a much larger clone lies one base away. The chain combines TRBV5-6 with TRBJ1-4, with a possible D match to TRBD1 (5 bases). Germline V gives CDR1 SGHDT, CDR2 YYEEEE. This CDR3 is 14 amino acids long. The CDR3 protein is CANSRDFSNEKLFF. As DNA, the CDR3 is TGTGCCAACAGCCGGGACTTCTCTAATGAAAAACTGTTTTTT.

This clone was detected many times. V is TRBV7-9 and J is TRBJ2-1, with 11 bases identical to TRBD2. The CDR3 is 14 amino acids. The germline CDR1 and CDR2 sequences are SEHNR and FQNEAQ (reference sequence). V shed 5 bases and J 7 bases; nucleotides not matched to a gene: 4. The DNA of the CDR3 is TGTGCCAGCAGCCTTAGCGGGAGGGTGAATGAGCAGTTCTTC. Its translation is CASSLSGRVNEQFF.

Notes on this clone: Other DNA sequences in the sample encode the same CDR3. The chain uses TRBV6-1 and TRBJ2-5; TRBD1 agrees at 11 bases. J was trimmed by 4 bases and V by 8 bases; bases with no gene match: 9. Per the germline V gene, CDR1 is MNHNS and CDR2 is SASEGT. The length of the CDR3 is 15 residues. The CDR3 nucleotides are TGTGCCAGCGCCCCGGGACAGGGGGACGTAGAGACCCAGTACTTC. This encodes CASAPGQGDVETQYF.

This clone appeared many times. The chain couples TRBV11-2 to TRBJ1-1, with 9 bases matching TRBD1. Germline CDR1 reads SGHAT; CDR2 reads FQNNGV. Trimming took 1 base from V and 5 from J; bases not matched to a gene: 2. The CDR3 is made up of 14 amino acids. The CDR3 nucleotides are TGTGCCAGCAGCTTAGGGGACAGGGTTACTGAAGCTTTCTTT. This codes for CASSLGDRVTEAFF.

The rearrangement joins TRBV18 to TRBJ2-7; the match to TRBD1 covers 9 bases. V was pared by 3 bases and J by 3 bases, with 3 bases of the junction left unmatched. CDR3 length: 14 residues. Germline V gene data show CDR1 as KGHSH and CDR2 as LQKENI. The CDR3 region is CASSPSGQGYEQYF. CDR3 bases: TGTGCCAGCTCACCTTCGGGACAGGGCTACGAGCAGTACTTC.

The rearrangement links TRBV18 to TRBJ2-1, with TRBD1 matching 11 bases. The V gene end was trimmed by 3 bases and the J gene end by 8 bases; junction bases not matched to a gene: 0. The CDR3 extends over 13 amino acids. CDR1 and CDR2 from the germline V gene are KGHSH and LQKENI. The CDR3 loop reads CASSPDRGHEQFF. CDR3 nucleotides: TGTGCCAGCTCACCGGACAGGGGGCATGAGCAGTTCTTC.

This chain joins TRBV4-1 and TRBJ2-7, with TRBD2 matching over 13 bases. V was pared by 0 bases and J by 1 base, with 9 bases of the junction left unmatched. The CDR3 has 19 amino acids. Germline V lookup: CDR1 MGHRA, CDR2 YSYEKL. The CDR3: CASSQDDFRTSGGSYEQYF. DNA of the CDR3: TGCGCCAGCAGCCAAGATGACTTTAGGACTAGCGGGGGTTCCTACGAGCAGTACTTC.

The chain recombines TRBV5-1 with TRBJ1-1; 7 bases agree with TRBD1. The CDR3 has 14 amino acids. CDR1 and CDR2 from the germline V gene are SGHRS and YFSETQ. Unmatched junction bases numbered 4, after V lost 4 bases and J lost 1 base. As DNA, the CDR3 is TGCGCCAGCAGCCCGGGACAGAGGAACACTGAAGCTTTCTTT. Translated: CASSPGQRNTEAFF.

By sample fraction, this clone is medium-sized. V gene TRBV6-1 combines with J gene TRBJ2-7; 7 bases fit TRBD2. Germline V gene data show CDR1 as MNHNS and CDR2 as SASEGT. This CDR3 is built from 14 residues. V lost 1 base, J lost 3 bases, and 3 bases stayed unmatched. The CDR3 nucleotides read TGTGCCAGCAGTGAAGGGTGGGAGGGCTACGAGCAGTACTTC. Translated, it gives CASSEGWEGYEQYF.

This clone came up a few times. This rearrangement joins TRBV27 to TRBJ1-1; D not resolved. V gave up 8 bases and J gave up 1 base, with 17 bases separating them. The V gene's germline CDR1 is MNHEY and CDR2 SMNVEV (reference sequence). CDR3 size: 15 residues. The chain's CDR3 is CASGPLSTGNTEAFF. The DNA of the CDR3 is TGTGCCAGCGGACCCTTGTCGACGGGGAACACTGAAGCTTTCTTT.

This clone was counted many times. The chain recombines TRBV12-3 or TRBV12-4 with TRBJ1-2; TRBD1 matches at 8 bases. V lost 6 bases, J lost 5 bases, and 8 bases stayed unmatched. This CDR3 has 14 residues. The CDR3 DNA reads TGTGCCAGCAGCCGCGGACAGGGAGGATATGGCTACACCTTC. This sequence encodes CASSRGQGGYGYTF.

Ten or more counts support this clone. The chain carries TRBV12-3 or TRBV12-4 and TRBJ1-5; D call uncertain. The CDR3 consists of 12 residues. Trimming took off 8 bases at V and 8 bases at J, with 13 bases between the two ends. The CDR3 protein is CASGVSDKPQHF. In nucleotides, the CDR3 is TGTGCCAGCGGAGTTAGTGATAAGCCCCAGCATTTT.

V usage is TRBV30 and J usage is TRBJ2-1; D is uncertain. V lost 8 bases, J lost 12 bases, and 14 bases lay in between. This CDR3 contains 10 residues. Looked up from germline, CDR1 is GTSNPN and CDR2 is SVGIG (reference sequence). Here the CDR3 DNA reads TGTGCCGGATTAAAATATGGGCAGTTCTTC. This encodes CAGLKYGQFF.

This clone was seen repeatedly, ten times or more. V gene TRBV3-1 combines with J gene TRBJ2-4, with D possibly matching TRBD2 (6 bases). CDR3 size: 15 residues. Trimming stripped 1 base from V and 7 bases from J, with 14 bases between. CDR1 LGHDT and CDR2 YNNKEL come from the germline V gene (reference sequence). CDR3 sequence: CASSQVGGGENIQYF. CDR3 coding DNA: TGTGCCAGCAGCCAAGTGGGGGGAGGAGAGAACATTCAGTACTTC.

In its sample, this clone was seen many times. This sequence joins TRBV9 and TRBJ2-7; D call uncertain. Germline lookup yields CDR1 SGDLS and CDR2 YYNGEE. Trimming left V 3 bases short and J 0 bases short, with 13 bases between. CDR3 length: 15 amino acids. The CDR3 here is CASSGQHGSSYEQYF. The CDR3 region has the DNA TGTGCCAGCAGCGGTCAACATGGAAGCTCCTACGAGCAGTACTTC.

The chain combines TRBV3-1 with TRBJ1-5; D unresolved. The germline CDR1 and CDR2 sequences are LGHDT and YNNKEL (reference sequence). V was shortened by 0 bases and J by 3 bases, with 9 bases between the two germline ends. CDR3 length: 15 amino acids. The DNA for the CDR3 is TGTGCCAGCAGCCAAGATTCGGGGTACAATCAGCCCCAGCATTTT. This gives the protein CASSQDSGYNQPQHF.

The chain is built from TRBV6-2 or TRBV6-3 and TRBJ1-1; no clear D. Germline-derived CDR1 and CDR2 are MNHEY and SVGEGT. The length of the CDR3 is 16 residues. Trimming took 0 bases from V and 1 from J, leaving 12 bases between them. The CDR3, as DNA: TGTGCCAGCAGTTACTCAGGGCACGCGGGGAACACTGAAGCTTTCTTT. This translates into CASSYSGHAGNTEAFF.

This clone occurred many times. The gene calls are TRBV5-1 and TRBJ1-1, with a weak D call TRBD1 (5 bases). V was trimmed by 0 bases and J by 6 bases, leaving 18 bases between them. The CDR3 extends over 16 amino acids. The germline V gene encodes CDR1 SGHRS and CDR2 YFSETQ. The CDR3 coding sequence is TGCGCCAGCAGCTTGGCCCGAGGGGATACGGGCGCTGAAGCTTTCTTT. It codes for CASSLARGDTGAEAFF. Drawing the rest from reference TRBV5-1 and TRBJ1-1, the complete variable domain is KAGVTQTPRYLIKTRGQQVTLSCSPISGHRSVSWYQQTPGQGLQFLFEYFSETQRNKGNFPGRFSGRQFSNSRSEMNVSTLELGDSALYLCASSLARGDTGAEAFFGQGTRLTVV.

This clone appeared many times. The V gene is TRBV7-6, the J gene TRBJ2-7; either TRBD1 or TRBD2 may fit D (5 bases each). The germline V gene encodes CDR1 SGHVS and CDR2 FNYEAQ. CDR3 length equals 13 residues. The V gene lost 8 bases and the J gene lost 0 bases, with 11 bases spanning the gap. CDR3 protein: CASGTGSSYEQYF. Here the CDR3 DNA reads TGTGCCAGCGGGACGGGGAGCTCCTACGAGCAGTACTTC.

This chain connects TRBV11-2 to TRBJ2-2; 7 bases are a match to TRBD1. Germline V gene sequence: CDR1 SGHAT, CDR2 FQNNGV. The CDR3 runs 16 residues. The J segment lost 4 bases and the V segment lost 1 base, leaving 6 bases of the junction unmatched. The CDR3 protein is CASSLVSPGGTGELFF. The CDR3 bases are TGTGCCAGCAGCTTAGTTTCGCCAGGGGGCACCGGGGAGCTGTTTTTT.

This clone came up many times. This sequence joins TRBV11-2 and TRBJ1-1; the D is unclear. Germline-derived CDR1 and CDR2 are SGHAT and FQNNGV. The CDR3 has 15 residues. V gave up 2 bases and J gave up 2 bases, with 12 bases separating them. The CDR3 DNA is TGTGCCAGCAGCTTATTCCCGAAAGTTAACACTGAAGCTTTCTTT. Translated: CASSLFPKVNTEAFF.

This clone was seen many times. The genes are TRBV5-4 and TRBJ1-1; the D gene is possibly TRBD1 (5 bases). This CDR3 contains 14 residues. CDR1 and CDR2 from the germline V gene are SGHNT and YYREEE (reference sequence). Trimming pared 6 bases from V and 10 bases from J, leaving 22 bases between. Here the CDR3 reads CASTGVGDRLSAFF. CDR3 DNA sequence: TGTGCCAGCACGGGTGTAGGGGACCGTTTATCAGCTTTCTTT.

This clone has at least ten counts. This chain connects TRBV5-1 to TRBJ2-7, with D perhaps TRBD2 (6 bases). The CDR3 runs to 13 residues. Between the trimmed V and J ends, which lost 4 bases and 3 bases, there was a span of 11 bases. Germline-derived CDR1 and CDR2 are SGHRS and YFSETQ. CDR3 DNA: TGCGCCAGCAGCGACGGGACTCTCTACGAGCAGTACTTC. This translates into CASSDGTLYEQYF.

The rearrangement links TRBV15 to TRBJ2-5; D not certain. CDR3 length equals 13 residues. Trimming pared 3 bases from V and 4 bases from J, leaving 9 bases between. Germline V gives CDR1 LNHNV, CDR2 YYDKDF (reference sequence). As DNA, the CDR3 is TGTGCCACCAGCAGCATCCCCGGAGAGACCCAGTACTTC. Its protein is CATSSIPGETQYF.

This clone was recorded at least ten times. This sequence joins TRBV11-2 and TRBJ2-1, with D perhaps being TRBD1 or TRBD2 (6 bases each). V was pared by 6 bases and J by 7 bases, with 16 bases between. This CDR3 spans 14 amino acids. Looked up from germline, CDR1 is SGHAT and CDR2 is FQNNGV. In nucleotides, the CDR3 is TGTGCCAGCAGAAAAGAGGGGGGATGGAATGAGCAGTTCTTC. Its protein product is CASRKEGGWNEQFF.

The J gene is TRBJ1-1, the V gene TRBV7-8, with 7 bases aligning to TRBD1. V was clipped by 5 bases and J by 4 bases; unmatched bases: 13. The CDR3 is 16 amino acids. From germline, CDR1 is SGHVS and CDR2 FQNEAQ. This CDR3 is CASSKYRDRGPTEAFF. The DNA of the CDR3 is TGTGCCAGCAGCAAGTACCGGGACAGAGGGCCCACTGAAGCTTTCTTT.

A note on this clone: As the CDR3 is not closed by the conserved phenylalanine or tryptophan, this likely results from a read error. It is unclear where the CDR3 begins or ends on the DNA, so no DNA is shown, and the CDR3 is as TCRdb lists it. This chain joins TRBV6-9 and TRBJ1-6. The CDR3 comprises 10 residues, both ends counted. Germline CDR1 reads MNHGY; CDR2 reads SVAAGI. CDR3 sequence: CANPFDSGGI.